These 8 T cell receptor beta chains were all obtained from the same sample, sequenced in a study of blood T cell repertoires in COVID-19. TCRdb's table, derived via immunoSEQ multiplex PCR, lists solely in-frame clones and lacks some. The sample records hundreds of thousands of clones, nearly 90% being singletons. The sample comprised peripheral blood. Receptor source: a young man with active or convalescent COVID-19.

The chain recombines TRBV28 with TRBJ1-1; TRBD1 might be the D (5 bases). The CDR3 spans 12 residues. The germline gives CDR1 MDHEN, CDR2 SYDVKM. V was cut by 6 bases and J by 11 bases, with 16 bases left in between. This CDR3 is CASRAQGIRAFF. The DNA of the CDR3 is TGTGCCAGCAGGGCTCAGGGTATTCGGGCTTTCTTT.

The chain links TRBV7-9 to TRBJ1-1; D not certain. From germline, CDR1 is SEHNR and CDR2 FQNEAQ (reference sequence). Trimming left V 5 bases short and J 4 bases short, with 11 bases between. The CDR3 is made up of 13 amino acids. CDR3 sequence (DNA): TGTGCCAGCAGCCTAATTATAGCCACTGAAGCTTTCTTT. Residues: CASSLIIATEAFF.

V and J are TRBV7-8 and TRBJ1-6; no definite D call. Trimming stripped 1 base from V and 10 bases from J, with 14 bases between. CDR1 is SGHVS, CDR2 FQNEAQ, per germline. The CDR3 loop spans 15 amino acids. The CDR3 bases are TGTGCCAGCAGCTTAGGAGACAATTGGGTATCACCCCTCCACTTT. Its protein product is CASSLGDNWVSPLHF.

J is TRBJ2-1 and V is TRBV4-3, with D tentatively TRBD2 (5 bases). The germline V gene has CDR1 LGHNA and CDR2 YSLEER. V lost 3 bases and J 10 bases, leaving 10 bases between the germline ends. This CDR3 region has 12 residues. Here the CDR3 reads CASSQRRGEQFF. The CDR3 DNA reads as TGCGCCAGCAGCCAGCGCCGGGGAGAGCAGTTCTTC.

The chain has TRBV20-1 and TRBJ2-4; 8 bases agree with TRBD1. V shed 3 bases and J 9 bases; nucleotides not matched to a gene: 4. Per the germline V gene, CDR1 is DFQATT and CDR2 is SNEGSKA (reference sequence). The CDR3 spans 12 residues. The CDR3 coding sequence is TGCAGTGCTAGTAGCGGACAGGGCATTCAGTACTTC. It encodes CSASSGQGIQYF.

The gene calls are TRBV7-9 and TRBJ2-5, with TRBD1 identical over 9 bases. The trim removed 5 bases at V and 5 bases at J, leaving 9 bases unmatched. The germline V gene has CDR1 SEHNR and CDR2 FQNEAQ (reference sequence). The CDR3 is 15 amino acids. CDR3 nucleotides: TGTGCCAGCAGCCCGAGGGACAGGGAGACCGAGACCCAGTACTTC. It translates to CASSPRDRETETQYF.

The J gene is TRBJ2-7, the V gene TRBV19; weak D call: TRBD2 (5 bases). The length of the CDR3 is 14 residues. Germline CDR1 and CDR2: LNHDA and SQIVND (reference sequence). V lost 0 bases and J 2 bases, leaving 8 bases between the germline ends. CDR3 nucleotide sequence: TGTGCCAGTAGTATAGATCTGGGAGCCTACGAGCAGTACTTC. Translation gives CASSIDLGAYEQYF.

This clone showed up just once. V is TRBV18 and J is TRBJ1-2; 7 nucleotides align to TRBD1. The CDR3 loop spans 13 amino acids. Germline lookup yields CDR1 KGHSH and CDR2 LQKENI. V lost 4 bases, J lost 6 bases, and 5 bases stayed unmatched. The chain's CDR3 is CASSRSQGDGYTF. The CDR3 DNA follows: TGTGCCAGCTCACGATCTCAGGGGGATGGCTACACCTTC.